This TCR beta chain was documented in a study of cytomegalovirus exposure and HLA in healthy donors (dated 2017 in TCRdb). The study in broad terms: In an earlier analysis of 550 to 750 of the donors, roughly 300 Gb of sequence data and 90 million to 130 million unique TCR beta sequences from about 179 million T cells were reported. A later genetic analysis took genome-wide SNP genotypes for about 60% of the roughly 670 donors and used that subset as a discovery cohort. Class I and class II HLA loci were covered by the typing at four-digit resolution. The study profiled the T cell repertoires of under 850 subjects by immunosequencing and related them to cytomegalovirus serostatus. Of the roughly 390 genotyped donors, 75% to 85% were placed in the genetic ancestry cluster associated with self-reported Caucasian donors. An earlier analysis of 500 to 750 of the donors applied high-throughput TCR beta sequencing to assess whether each TCR beta V gene segment acted as functional or pseudogenic. The study combined high-throughput TCR immunosequencing, statistical association of individual TCRs with disease status, and machine learning to predict cytomegalovirus infection status. All discovery cohort repertoires had been generated using a single sequencing platform. A handful of DR-DQ haplotypes were handled as single units for association and clustering because linkage in the cohort was strong. A later analysis re-analyzed previously published TCR beta repertoires from 550 to 700 donors and added high-resolution HLA genotyping to study TCR occurrence patterns. The study aimed to test whether signatures of past pathogen exposure could be identified by cataloging public T cell receptors. Approximately 310 gigabases of sequencing data and approximately 80 million unique TCR sequences were included in an early release covering roughly 600 HLA-typed donors. Alongside the repertoire data, information on donor age, sex, ethnicity and CMV serostatus was compiled. Besides the first cohort of roughly 700 subjects, a separate validation cohort made up of 120 different subjects was used. Among several hundred genotyped donors of the cohort, an average of roughly 230,000 unique TCR beta nucleotide sequences was sequenced per donor, of which about 18% were non-productive. Rather than using new phenotypic data, the later analysis identified candidate immune exposures from TCR beta sequences and from how often those sequences occurred across donors. The number of typed donors differed by locus: about 620-630 for A, B, C, DRB1 and DQB1; 522 for DQA1; around 610 for DPA1; and about 470 for DPB1.

Comments on this clone: Its antigen specificity is not known. Base-call qualities are not available, and no considerably larger clone is one nucleotide away.

The library was obtained by the immunoSEQ multiplex PCR assay. A mixture of 60 forward primers for TCR Vbeta segments and 13 reverse primers for TCR Jbeta segments was used in the multiplex PCR. The CDR3 region of rearranged TCR beta genes was amplified from genomic DNA by a multiplex PCR assay. On the Illumina HiSeq System, the amplified TCR beta libraries were sequenced as 87-base-pair reads. Per the source publication's procedure: Across the 600 to 700 repertoires, a later analysis counted tens of millions of unique TCR beta chains, roughly 11 million of which were shared by at least two donors. To remove PCR and sequencing errors, raw reads were error-corrected and collapsed into unique sequences using a nearest-neighbor algorithm that merged closely related sequences. CDR3 sequences were aligned to IMGT reference sequences to assign V, D and J gene segments. For a sequence to be retained, a match of at least six nucleotides was required to both a V gene segment and a J gene segment. Rearrangements were called productive when the CDR3 lacked stop codons and stayed in frame with V and J; all others were non-productive. CDR3 was defined by IMGT convention, running from the second conserved V-encoded cysteine to the conserved J-encoded phenylalanine. In an earlier analysis of more than 550 of the donors, sequences lacking an unambiguous match to a single V gene segment were excluded. An earlier analysis of a few hundred of the donors classified V segments as functional when productive rearrangements were above 56.7% and as segregating when the standard deviation between donors was above 5%. A statistical classification framework was built for diagnosing cytomegalovirus status from the catalog of TCR beta chain sequences. V and J gene assignment, in a later analysis, came from comparing TCR nucleotide sequences with IMGT/GENE-DB human TR gene sequences. The TCRdist pipeline was used in a later analysis to assign CDR3 sequences and most-parsimonious VDJ recombination scenarios. A later analysis defined each TCR beta chain by its CDR3 amino acid sequence plus V-gene family, and excluded reads lacking a unique V-gene family. As a way to deal with suspected cross-contamination and a sequencing artifact, a later analysis dropped approximately 570 nucleotide sequences that were highly shared and had low generation probability. In a later analysis, a clonal expansion index was calculated for each public chain from normalized within-repertoire ranks of inferred template counts. Generation probabilities in a later analysis came from a VDJ recombination model fitted to out-of-frame rearrangements, and those results were checked against IGoR. Hypergeometric tests were used in a later analysis to score TCR-TCR, TCR-HLA and TCR-CMV co-occurrence, with a repertoire-size bias correction applied to the TCR pairs. A later analysis estimated false discovery rates by permuting HLA or CMV assignments 20 times. In a later analysis, co-occurring TCRs were grouped with DBSCAN, and TCRdist sequence similarity was added when clustering was performed within HLA-allele-positive subsets. For co-occurrence clustering, repertoires with fewer than 30,000 or more than 120,000 public chains were excluded, along with 4 to 6 repertoires with anomalous nucleotide sharing. TCRdb took this table from immuneACCESS and kept in-frame rearrangements with V and J called. Such tables lack part of the clones; where checked against another copy, unresolved V genes explain under half of the gap, and the rest is unexplained. Clone size and V and J calls were adopted from that table, with D and trimming inferred from the DNA. For this sample there are about 140,000 clones; around 79% appear just once. Jointly, the top ten make up about 10% of the sample.

The cohort consisted of 600 to 700 healthy bone marrow donors. At the time of sampling, every cohort member was nominally healthy, though immune exposures that went unrecorded were likely present. The donor tested CMV seropositive and was one of the 289 seropositive cohort members. A peripheral blood sample was collected from each donor, and TCR beta sequencing was performed on peripheral blood mononuclear cells. Genomic DNA was extracted from the blood cell samples with the Qiagen DNeasy Blood Extraction Kit. Paper-wide results and their limitations: The only immune exposure information available for the cohort was CMV serostatus. Some IMGT-functional V segments, including TRBV6-2 and TRBV6-3, could not be distinguished by the 87-base-pair reads and were therefore excluded. Roughly uniform sequencing depth across donors was assumed in presence/absence analyses, although this assumption may not hold. The cohort was sequenced for TCR beta chains only, and without alpha or paired-chain data the features that could be detected were limited. In a later genetic analysis, fewer N-insertions in productive TCRs were reported among donors in an Asian-associated ancestry cluster than the roughly 640-donor mean. In a later analysis, HLA-associated TCR beta chains were found to be more clonally expanded and to have lower generation probabilities than equally common non-associated chains. The authors suggested that the approach could potentially be extended to other disease states and immunological phenotypes. The classifier was reported to diagnose cytomegalovirus status with high specificity and sensitivity in both the original cohort and the validation cohort. When HLA alleles, especially DR and DQ, strongly co-occurred, TCR associations were difficult to assign to individual alleles. According to a later analysis, most CMV-associated TCR beta chains appeared to be HLA-restricted, and the HLA associations seemed to be driven largely by CMV exposure. In an earlier analysis of approximately 590 of the donors, most TCR beta V segments appeared in productive rearrangements about 87% or about 30% of the time, broadly matching IMGT annotations. A further reported finding was that TCR beta sequences accurately predicted the HLA-A and HLA-B alleles for most subjects in the first cohort. In vitro tests confirmed that a few of the cytomegalovirus-associated TCR beta chains recognize cytomegalovirus antigens. Specific HLA alleles were associated with over 15,000 TCR beta sequences at a false discovery rate of 0.05 in a later analysis. A later genetic analysis associated a missense DCLRE1C variant with V-gene and J-gene trimming of TCR beta chains, and an independent cohort replicated the association. Because HLA typing was missing for some donors at each locus, association tests included only the typed subset. The study gave a list of 150 to 200 TCR beta chains associated with cytomegalovirus. The earlier analysis of 450 to 700 of the donors excluded approximately 17 rarely observed V segments, including chromosome 9 orphons, because counts were too low. In a later analysis, the rate of TCR association differed among HLA loci, with DRB1 alleles having the most associated TCRs and HLA-C alleles having the fewest. According to a later analysis, parvovirus B19, influenza, CMV and Epstein-Barr virus appeared linked to several top co-occurrence clusters. The sequencing pipeline was judged likely to have produced a cluster of highly shared sequence variants as a technical artifact. Most TCR sequences were observed very rarely across donors, whereas some public TCRs were present in many individuals. Linkage disequilibrium might explain the correlated functional status among segregating V segments, but an unknown experimental factor could not be ruled out.

V lost 3 bases and J lost 2 bases, and the count of bases not matched to a germline gene is 1. From the germline V gene, CDR1 is SGDLS and CDR2 is YYNGEE. The CDR3 spans 14 residues, from the cysteine through the phenylalanine. Only the CDR3 region is kept as DNA, spanning 42 bases read in frame from base 1. The sample taken for sequencing was PBMCs. The clonotype comes from a woman aged 50 to 60 in good health and CMV-seropositive. This chain is built from TRBV9 and TRBJ2-7; TRBD1 matches 11 bases in the middle. Read as DNA, the sequence is TGTGCCAGCAGCGGGACAGGGGGCACCTACGAGCAGTACTTC. The resulting protein is CASSGTGGTYEQYF. Supplemented by the reference TRBV9 and TRBJ2-7 proteins around the CDR3, the complete variable domain is DSGVTQTPKHLITATGQRVTLRCSPRSGDLSVYWYQQSLDQGLQFLIQYYNGEERAKGNILERFSAQQFPDLHSELNLSSLELGDSALYFCASSGTGGTYEQYFGPGTRLTVT.